Below, 15 T cell receptor beta chains from the same sample are listed, as sequenced in a study of early T cells in non-severe SARS-CoV-2 infection. TCRdb called the 5' RACE reads again in MiXCR, with one record for every CDR3 protein. The sample carries about 110,000 distinct CDR3 sequences, around 12% recorded once. The sequences come from whole blood, collected at baseline. These receptors all come from an adult who was a healthcare worker with PCR-confirmed SARS-CoV-2 infection or an uninfected control (not recorded which).

This clonotype was seen only a few times. This chain links TRBV6-5 with TRBJ2-7; no clear D. The V gene's germline CDR1 is MNHEY and CDR2 SVGAGI. The ends were cut back, 6 bases at V and 0 bases at J, with 9 bases in the middle. This CDR3 comprises 13 residues. The CDR3 DNA is TGTGCCAGCAGCCACACCGCCTCCTACGAGCAGTACTTC. This gives the protein CASSHTASYEQYF.

Written as DNA, the CDR3 is TGTGCCAGCAGTGTCCTAACAGGGGGCAATGGCTACACCTTC. Translated, it gives CASSVLTGGNGYTF. The chain carries TRBV25-1 and TRBJ1-2, with 9 bases lining up with TRBD1. Germline V gene data show CDR1 as MGHDK and CDR2 as SYGVNS. The CDR3 extends over 14 amino acids. The ends lost 4 bases at V and 6 bases at J; junction bases unmatched: 6.

This clonotype was counted only a few times. The genes are TRBV12-3 or TRBV12-4 and TRBJ1-1; 7 bases fit TRBD1. V gave up 6 bases and J gave up 3 bases; unmatched junction bases: 16. CDR3 size: 17 residues. The CDR3 spells CASRYRGLEGFDTEAFF. The DNA for the CDR3 is TGTGCCAGCAGATACAGGGGCCTAGAGGGTTTTGACACTGAAGCTTTCTTT.

This clonotype was picked up a small number of times. The rearrangement links TRBV19 to TRBJ1-1; D ambiguous. Germline V gene lookup returns CDR1 LNHDA and CDR2 SQIVND (reference sequence). The CDR3 runs 14 residues. Trimming took off 3 bases at V and 13 bases at J, with 21 bases between the two ends. CDR3: CASSIAVAAPNVFF. The DNA for the CDR3 is TGTGCCAGTAGTATCGCGGTGGCAGCCCCTAACGTTTTCTTT.

This clonotype came up a few times. The J gene is TRBJ1-1, the V gene TRBV6-1; no definite D call. This CDR3 has 14 residues. Trimming took 3 bases from V and 4 from J, leaving 12 bases between them. Germline loops: CDR1 MNHNS, CDR2 SASEGT. This CDR3 is CASSEAVRATEAFF. CDR3 in DNA: TGTGCCAGCAGTGAGGCAGTACGGGCCACTGAAGCTTTCTTT.

The chain uses TRBV29-1 and TRBJ1-1; D perhaps matches TRBD1 (6 bases). V gave up 7 bases and J gave up 5 bases, with 17 bases separating them. The CDR3 loop spans 13 amino acids. Germline V gene lookup returns CDR1 SQVTM and CDR2 ANQGSEA. CDR3 loop: CSAGENAGTEAFF. CDR3 nucleotide sequence: TGCAGCGCAGGGGAAAATGCTGGTACTGAAGCTTTCTTT. Full variable domain (rest looked up from reference TRBV29-1 and TRBJ1-1): SAVISQKPSRDICQRGTSLTIQCQVDSQVTMMFWYRQQPGQSLTLIATANQGSEATYESGFVIDKFPISRPNLTFSTLTVSNMSPEDSSIYLCSAGENAGTEAFFGQGTRLTVV.

This clonotype occurred a few times. The J gene is TRBJ2-1, the V gene TRBV5-6, with D possibly being TRBD2 (5 bases). Germline V gene sequence: CDR1 SGHDT, CDR2 YYEEEE. The CDR3 is 15 amino acids. The V end was cut by 4 bases, the J end by 10 bases, with 21 bases between. The CDR3 is CASSLPVVSVYEQFF. CDR3 coding DNA: TGTGCCAGCAGCCTCCCGGTTGTTAGCGTCTACGAGCAGTTCTTC.

This clonotype was counted between two and nine times. The J gene is TRBJ2-7, the V gene TRBV28; TRBD2 is a possible D gene (5 bases). The V gene's germline CDR1 is MDHEN and CDR2 SYDVKM. V lost 5 bases to trimming and J lost 3 bases, with 14 bases between them. The CDR3 contains 14 residues. The CDR3 nucleotides are TGTGCCAGCAGTCAAAGCGGCCTTCTCTACGAGCAGTACTTC. Its protein product is CASSQSGLLYEQYF.

The rearrangement uses TRBV20-1 and TRBJ2-7; D possibly corresponds to TRBD1 (7 bases). The germline CDR1 and CDR2 sequences are DFQATT and SNEGSKA (reference sequence). The CDR3 is made up of 18 amino acids. Trimming removed 5 bases from V and 3 bases from J, with 29 bases in between. CDR3 residues: CSAPDRGQGGFNGYEQYF. In DNA, the CDR3 is TGCAGTGCTCCCGACCGGGGTCAGGGGGGTTTTAATGGCTACGAGCAGTACTTC.

This clonotype was seen more than once but under ten times. The chain couples TRBV2 to TRBJ1-5; TRBD1 might be the D (6 bases). CDR1 SNHLY and CDR2 FYNNEI come from the germline V gene. This CDR3 region has 14 residues. With 7 bases removed from V and 1 base from J, the gap between germline ends came to 11 bases. As DNA, the CDR3 is TGTGCCAGCAAGAGGGGGGGAAGCAATCAGCCCCAGCATTTT. Translated, it gives CASKRGGSNQPQHF.

The V gene is TRBV5-1, the J gene TRBJ2-1; 10 bases are shared with TRBD2. The CDR3 is 16 amino acids. The junction had 7 bases not matched to a gene; V was cut back by 0 bases and J by 7 bases. Germline V gives CDR1 SGHRS, CDR2 YFSETQ. The CDR3 nucleotides are TGCGCCAGCAGCTTGGCTCTAGCGGGAGTGGGAAATGAGCAGTTCTTC. The encoded protein is CASSLALAGVGNEQFF.

This clonotype was seen repeatedly, ten times or more. The V call is TRBV5-1, the J call TRBJ2-7; D possibly corresponds to TRBD1 (5 bases). The V gene's germline CDR1 is SGHRS and CDR2 YFSETQ. The CDR3 covers 14 residues. Trimming took 0 bases from V and 3 from J, leaving 10 bases between them. This CDR3 reads CASSLGQTSYEQYF. The CDR3 DNA reads as TGCGCCAGCAGCTTGGGACAGACAAGCTACGAGCAGTACTTC.

This clonotype was seen more than once but under ten times. The J gene is TRBJ1-2, the V gene TRBV5-5; perhaps TRBD1 as D (6 bases). Germline V gene data show CDR1 as SGHKS and CDR2 as YYEKEE (reference sequence). The CDR3 loop spans 14 amino acids. Trimming removed 2 bases from V and 4 bases from J, with 12 bases in between. CDR3 nucleotides: TGTGCCAGCAGCTTTGGGGGGCAGTCCTATGGCTACACCTTC. It encodes CASSFGGQSYGYTF. Full variable domain (outside the CDR3, taken from reference TRBV5-5 and TRBJ1-2): DAGVTQSPTHLIKTRGQQVTLRCSPISGHKSVSWYQQVLGQGPQFIFQYYEKEERGRGNFPDRFSARQFPNYSSELNVNALLLGDSALYLCASSFGGQSYGYTFGSGTRLTVV.

This clonotype was counted between two and nine times. In DNA, the CDR3 is TGTGCCAGCAGCGTAGTCTCCAGGCCCTGGGGGAGTAACTATGGCTACACCTTC. Protein product: CASSVVSRPWGSNYGYTF. The V and J genes are TRBV9 and TRBJ1-2; D might be TRBD1 (5 bases). The CDR3 loop spans 18 amino acids. V was pared by 0 bases and J by 1 base, with 19 bases between. Per germline, CDR1 SGDLS and CDR2 YYNGEE.

This chain uses TRBV7-2 with TRBJ2-1, with no clear D. Trimming stripped 1 base from V and 8 bases from J, with 3 bases between. Per germline, CDR1 SGHTA and CDR2 FQGNSA. This CDR3 is built from 11 residues. This CDR3 is CASSLVYEQFF. CDR3 nucleotides: TGTGCCAGCAGCTTAGTCTATGAGCAGTTCTTC. The variable domain in full, completed from reference TRBV7-2 and TRBJ2-1, reads GAGVSQSPSNKVTEKGKDVELRCDPISGHTALYWYRQSLGQGLEFLIYFQGNSAPDKSGLPSDRFSAERTGGSVSTLTIQRTQQEDSAVYLCASSLVYEQFFGPGTRLTVL.